This T cell receptor beta chain was documented in a study of somatic mutations in cytotoxic T cells in rheumatoid arthritis. This CDR3 contains 16 residues. V was clipped by 3 bases and J by 2 bases; unmatched bases: 9. Germline V lookup: CDR1 KGHSH, CDR2 LQKENI. This table comes from immunoSEQ multiplex PCR, and its TCRdb copy is limited to in-frame clones, with some not included. Of roughly 18,000 clones in the sample, over 80% were seen once. The count of this clone is one. The V gene is TRBV18, the J gene TRBJ2-5; 7 bases match TRBD1. The source of this sequence is a man younger than 35 with rheumatoid arthritis. Sequences were obtained from CD8+ T cells sorted from blood. This CDR3 reads CASSPGQSRGQETQYF. Written as DNA, the CDR3 is TGTGCCAGCTCACCGGGACAGTCCAGGGGACAAGAGACCCAGTACTTC.